This TCR beta chain was found in a study of T cells in Graves' hyperthyroidism and ophthalmopathy (dated by TCRdb to about 2019). Context from the whole study: Peripheral blood samples were taken at the time of initial diagnosis, prior to any treatment. To identify TCR V-J signatures that set the groups apart, the researchers used a discovery cohort of about a hundred patients, made up of under 50 with Graves' ophthalmopathy and some 58 with stable Graves' hyperthyroidism. Prospective prediction of ophthalmopathy was tested in an independent validation cohort of 18 to 20 hyperthyroidism patients and some 17 patients who later progressed to ophthalmopathy. The 85 to 100 discovery patients were divided at random into training and test sets in a 7:3 ratio. The study also compared thyroid tissue and blood T-cell repertoires from over 5 Graves' hyperthyroidism patients. After sampling, hyperthyroidism patients received methimazole starting at 30 mg daily, and ophthalmopathy patients received high-dose intravenous methylprednisolone. The paper reports TCR Vbeta CDR3 sequencing of about 140 peripheral blood samples: approximately 41 ophthalmopathy, roughly 74 hyperthyroidism and around 17 progressor patients. General findings and caveats noted by the study authors: No statistical method was used to fix the sample size in advance, and group allocation was not hidden from the investigators. A model built on a 13 V-J signature distinguished ophthalmopathy from stable hyperthyroidism, reaching approximately 89% sensitivity and under 84% specificity in cross-validation and 80%/75% in testing. During validation, the model predicted progression to ophthalmopathy a median of about 6.5 months ahead of onset, with 70.59% sensitivity and roughly 72% specificity. Blood samples also contained most of the expanded thyroid clonotypes (frequency above 0.001), which suggests that blood repertoires may reflect thyroid immune responses.

This clonotype has a count of ten or more. Its antigen is unknown. The input lacks base qualities; no much larger clone sits a single base away. CDR1 and CDR2 are drawn from the germline V gene (reference sequence): MNHNY, SVGAGI. V and J are truncated by 1 base and 4 bases respectively, leaving an intervening sequence of 2 bases. From cysteine to phenylalanine, the CDR3 is 12 amino acids long. Only CDR3 DNA remains: 36 bases, in frame from the first base. TCR beta CDR3 regions were amplified from RNA transcripts. The first round of RT-PCR for the TCR CDR3 was performed with the HTBI primer set and the Qiagen OneStep RT-PCR kit. Libraries were constructed in a second round of multiplex PCR, after which size selection and purification were performed. Libraries were sequenced paired-end with 100 bp reads on an Illumina HiSeq2000. Per the original workflow: SOAPnuke was used to process the raw data, with reads discarded if the reads contained adapters or uncalled bases, had a mean Phred below 15, or lacked an exact constant-primer or identifier match. High-quality paired reads were merged using COPE v1.2.5, and each unique nucleotide sequence was defined as a clonotype. MiTCR v1.1 was used to align clonotypes to the IMGT TRBV, TRBD and TRBJ reference segments. The analysis was restricted to V-J combinations with a frequency above 0.0001, which together covered 99.2% of the repertoires. The TCS score was defined as F50 (clonal expansion) divided by E x V (chaos), with BLOSUM62-based TCRdist calculated between CDR3 peptides within each V-J. Welch's t-statistics and random forest reduced 450 to 600 V-J features to 13, which were used in a naive Bayes classifier (R e1071). TCRdb cleaned the public reads at Q25 with fastp, built clones with MiXCR and kept in-frame beta chains. CDR3 protein duplicates are merged, each entry listing the most common genes and DNA. The V and J calls here are based on TCRdb, not the publication. The sample data list some 460,000 distinct CDR3 sequences, and approximately 14% of these were observed just once. The ten largest clones take up about 7.7% of the sample.

A patient counted as having stable Graves' hyperthyroidism if no progression to ophthalmopathy occurred over 18 months of follow-up. Hyperthyroidism patients were newly diagnosed, with disease duration under 2 months, and aged 18 to 65 years. Patients with uncontrolled infections, other autoimmune diseases, pregnancy or lactation were excluded. Diagnoses were established on the basis of clinical symptoms, serum thyroxine and TRAb, thyroid ultrasound, and orbital computed tomography. PBMCs were separated from around 9.1 ml of fresh peripheral blood using Ficoll-Paque density gradient centrifugation. Total RNA was extracted using Trizol reagent, and RNA quality was assessed on an Agilent 2100 Bioanalyzer.

The sequencing input was blood. The chain is assembled from TRBV6-6 and TRBJ1-5, with no D gene named confidently. This sequence originates from a young woman with Graves' hyperthyroidism. The CDR3 region reads CASSYLNQPQHF. The base sequence is TGTGCCAGCAGTTACTTAAATCAGCCCCAGCATTTT.